This T cell receptor (beta chain) was recovered during a study of blood T cell repertoires in COVID-19. Study at large: T cells, B-cell-depleted T cells, or PBMCs provided the cDNA or gDNA that served as material.

The authors' processing: Using reference gene primer amplification, nucleated cell counts were estimated. Some clones are missing from TCRdb's copy, which holds only in-frame ones; the method was immunoSEQ multiplex PCR. For V, J and clone size, that table is used; D and trimming come from the DNA. The table records about 220,000 clones, 80% to 90% of them present only once. Germline CDR1 SGHAT, CDR2 FQNNGV. There are 15 residues in the CDR3. Trimming removed 2 bases from V and 2 bases from J; junction bases left unmatched: 4. The sample consisted of PBMCs or T cells enriched from blood (not recorded which). The chain uses TRBV11-2 and TRBJ2-7, with 9 bases fitting TRBD1. This TCR came from a woman aged 45-65 years with acute COVID-19. The CDR3 region is CASSLRWDRAYEQYF. The CDR3 DNA follows: TGTGCCAGCAGCTTAAGGTGGGACAGGGCCTACGAGCAGTACTTC.